This TCR beta chain appears in the sequencing data of a study of graft-versus-host responses after intestinal transplantation (dated by TCRdb to the early 2020s). At the level of the whole study: The transplants that recipients got were multivisceral, liver-intestinal, or isolated intestinal. Donor T cell macrochimerism was defined as a peak of at least 4% donor T cells among recipient peripheral blood mononuclear cells. Every recipient was given anti-thymocyte globulin induction, followed by around three years of maintenance tacrolimus and steroids. The cohort enrolled 24 intestinal transplant recipients, one of whom was a retransplant, and a few patients without pretransplant specimens were excluded. Instead of going to the commercial service, samples from three later patients were sequenced in-house on an Illumina MiSeq and processed with MiXCR. Alloreactive clones were identified by sequencing pre-transplant mixed lymphocyte reaction products and comparing these products with unstimulated pre-transplant donor and recipient T cells. After intestinal transplantation, graft-versus-host and host-versus-graft alloreactive T cell clones in the graft, circulation and bone marrow were tracked using bulk TCR-beta CDR3 sequencing.

Receptor amplification or capture employed the immunoSEQ multiplex PCR assay. For most patients, genomic DNA was isolated with the Qiagen DNeasy Blood and Tissue Kit and shipped frozen to Adaptive Biotechnologies for TCR sequencing. For most patients, high-throughput TCR-beta CDR3 sequencing of genomic DNA was performed by Adaptive Biotechnologies. On the authors' methods: TCR sequencing data for around 19 patients were retrieved from Adaptive's ImmunoSEQ software; three other patients were processed with MiXCR and VDJtools. To correct CD4 versus CD8 sorting errors, any sequence found in both subsets at a frequency ratio below 5:1 was removed. CDR3 nucleotide sequences shared between donor and recipient were removed because the origin of such sequences could not be assigned. Alloreactive clones required at least 2-fold expansion over unstimulated cells and minimum CFSE-low frequency of 0.002% (template counts) or 0.001% (read counts). Clones were considered mappable if detected in sequenced pre-transplant spleen, lymph node, or MLR CFSE-low populations of the donor or recipient. The cumulative frequency of alloreactive clones was calculated as a percentage of all sequences, weighted by copy number. In its TCRdb copy, this immuneACCESS table keeps in-frame sequences only and misses some clones. Where compared with another copy, unresolved V genes explain less than half of these, and the others have no known cause. The V and J calls and clone size were taken over from that table, and D and trimming were inferred from the DNA. For this sample there are over 75,000 clones; around 89% appear just once. Under 0.3% of the sample is held by the ten biggest clonotypes.

The intended sense of this specimen's time point label: cells obtained before transplantation from donor or recipient. CD3+CD4+ and CD3+CD8+ populations were FACS-sorted from unstimulated pre-transplant donor and recipient cells taken from spleen or lymph nodes. Overall study results and their limits: GvH clones were detected in recipient bone marrow, and some of these GvH clones were observed earlier in ileal mucosa or blood, consistent with an intestinal mucosal origin. Early after transplant, peak levels of circulating GvH clones were found to be associated with declines in HvG clones. Conclusions were limited by the relatively low number and heterogeneity of intestinal transplant patients. High GvH to HvG T cell clonal ratios were observed in the allografts of patients with donor T cell macrochimerism.

The CDR3 spans 14 residues, from the cysteine through the phenylalanine. Only the CDR3 DNA is retained, 42 bases long and in frame from the first base. CDR1 and CDR2 are drawn from the germline V gene: SGHRS, YFSETQ. The germline ends are 16 bases apart after V is trimmed by 5 bases and J by 5 bases. A remark on this clone: What this receptor recognizes is not known. Base qualities are not at hand, and no much larger clone is one base apart.

Recombination linked TRBV5-1 to TRBJ2-5; a tentative D call is TRBD2 (6 bases match). This sequence was found in a human donor who was the organ donor for an intestinal transplant. The starting material was unstimulated CD4+ T cells sorted from spleen or lymph node cells, obtained before transplant. The CDR3 region reads CASSLADLTETQYF. In nucleotide form, the sequence is TGCGCCAGCAGTTTAGCGGATCTTACTGAGACCCAGTACTTC.